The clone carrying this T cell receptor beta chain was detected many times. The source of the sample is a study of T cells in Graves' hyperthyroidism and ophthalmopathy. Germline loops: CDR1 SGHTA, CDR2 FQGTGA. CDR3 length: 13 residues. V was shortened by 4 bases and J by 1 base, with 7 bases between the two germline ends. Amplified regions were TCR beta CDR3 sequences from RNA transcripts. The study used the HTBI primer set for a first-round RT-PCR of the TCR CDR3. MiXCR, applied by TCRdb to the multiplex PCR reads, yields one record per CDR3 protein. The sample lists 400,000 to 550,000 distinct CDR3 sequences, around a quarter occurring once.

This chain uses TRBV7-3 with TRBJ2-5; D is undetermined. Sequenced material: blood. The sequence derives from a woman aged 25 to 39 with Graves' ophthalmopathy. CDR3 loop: CASSYRTQETQYF. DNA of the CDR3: TGTGCCAGCAGCTACCGGACCCAAGAGACCCAGTACTTC.